This T cell receptor beta chain stems from a study of T cells in Graves' hyperthyroidism and ophthalmopathy. About the study: Peripheral blood was secured at the point of initial diagnosis, before any treatment.

Uncontrolled infection, other autoimmune disease, pregnancy or lactation barred patients from enrollment. Study-wide results and caveats: Among clonotypes expanded in thyroid above 0.001, most were also found in blood. Using 13 V-J features, a model discriminated ophthalmopathy from stable hyperthyroidism.

What was amplified from RNA transcripts were TCR beta CDR3 regions. TCR CDR3 underwent first-round RT-PCR with the HTBI primer set. TCRdb independently ran MiXCR on the multiplex PCR reads; one entry per CDR3 protein. The table includes more than 300,000 distinct CDR3 sequences, roughly 20% detected once. The sample holds many counts of this clonotype. The antigen remains undetermined. Sequenced input: blood. The receptor comes from a man younger than 30 with Graves' ophthalmopathy.

The CDR3 coding sequence is TGTGCCAGCAGTTTCTGGGAGGGGGATGGCTATGGCTACACCTTC. This sequence encodes CASSFWEGDGYGYTF. The chain combines TRBV12-3 or TRBV12-4 with TRBJ1-2, with D tentatively TRBD1 (6 bases). The CDR3 consists of 15 residues. Trimming cost V 3 bases and J 4 bases, with 15 bases left between them.